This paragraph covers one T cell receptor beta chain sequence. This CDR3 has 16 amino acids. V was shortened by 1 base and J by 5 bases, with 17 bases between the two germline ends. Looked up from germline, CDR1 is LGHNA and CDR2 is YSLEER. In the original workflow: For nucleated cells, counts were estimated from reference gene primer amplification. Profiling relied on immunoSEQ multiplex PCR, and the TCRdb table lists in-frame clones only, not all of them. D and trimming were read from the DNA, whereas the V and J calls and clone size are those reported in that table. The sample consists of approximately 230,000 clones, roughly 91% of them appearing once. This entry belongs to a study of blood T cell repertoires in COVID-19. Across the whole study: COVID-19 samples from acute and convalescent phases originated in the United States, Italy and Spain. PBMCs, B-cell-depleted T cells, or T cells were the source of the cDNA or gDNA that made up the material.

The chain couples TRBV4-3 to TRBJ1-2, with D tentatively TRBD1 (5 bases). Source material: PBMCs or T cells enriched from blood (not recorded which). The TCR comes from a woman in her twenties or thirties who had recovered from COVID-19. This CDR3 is CASSQGRTLNLYGYTF. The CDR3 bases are TGCGCCAGCAGCCAAGGTCGGACACTAAACCTTTATGGCTACACCTTC.